What follows describes a single T cell receptor beta chain. V was trimmed by 3 bases and J by 7 bases, leaving 14 bases between them. Germline V CDR1 and CDR2: SGDLS, YYNGEE. The CDR3 totals 14 residues. This sample is part of a study of control samples from healthy donors and cancer patients. The table came from immunoSEQ multiplex PCR; TCRdb's copy has only in-frame clones and leaves some out. The table lists around 230,000 clones, around 94% of them singletons, with over 1.2% in the top ten. This TCR derives from a man aged 50-59 years in good health. The genes are TRBV9 and TRBJ1-5; D is possibly TRBD1 (5 bases). Sequencing was done on a sample of blood. Written as DNA, the CDR3 is TGTGCCAGCAGCGAGGGGAGGGCGCCACAGCCCCAGCATTTT. It specifies CASSEGRAPQPQHF.